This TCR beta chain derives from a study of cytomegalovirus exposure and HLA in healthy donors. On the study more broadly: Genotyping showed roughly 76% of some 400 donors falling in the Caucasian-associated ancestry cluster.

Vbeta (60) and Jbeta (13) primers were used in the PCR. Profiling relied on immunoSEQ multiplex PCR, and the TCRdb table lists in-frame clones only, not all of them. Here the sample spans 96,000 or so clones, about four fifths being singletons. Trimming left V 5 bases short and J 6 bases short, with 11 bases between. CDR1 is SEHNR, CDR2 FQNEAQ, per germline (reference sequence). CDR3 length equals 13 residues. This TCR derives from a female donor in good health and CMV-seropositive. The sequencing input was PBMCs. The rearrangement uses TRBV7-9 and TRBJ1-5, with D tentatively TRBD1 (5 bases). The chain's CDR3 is CASSRQGAQPQHF. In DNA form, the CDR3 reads TGTGCCAGCAGCCGGCAGGGTGCTCAGCCCCAGCATTTT.